Reported below is one T cell receptor beta chain. CDR3 length: 15 amino acids. Germline V gene sequence: CDR1 SGHTA, CDR2 FQGTGA. Trimming cost V 5 bases and J 3 bases, with 15 bases left between them. The data belong to a study of radiotherapy plus CTLA-4 blockade in lung cancer. The table came from immunoSEQ multiplex PCR; TCRdb's copy has only in-frame clones and leaves some out. The sample consists of roughly 130,000 clones, 70% to 90% of them appearing once. J is TRBJ2-3 and V is TRBV7-3; the D gene is possibly TRBD2 (6 bases). The sequencing here drew on peripheral blood, taken from a patient treated with radiotherapy plus ipilimumab. This clonotype was sampled from a human donor with non-small cell lung cancer that progressed on radiotherapy plus ipilimumab. The CDR3 here is CASSAMTSPTDTQYF. The CDR3 DNA reads as TGTGCCAGCAGCGCGATGACTAGTCCGACAGATACGCAGTATTTT.